The rows below give T cell receptor beta chains drawn from one sample of a study of T cells after yellow fever vaccination. TCRdb redid the calling of the 5' RACE reads with MiXCR, one entry per CDR3 protein. This repertoire shows some 130,000 distinct CDR3 sequences, about 6.2% found once; its top ten account for 0.55% to 0.7%. The sample was CD4+ T cells sorted from PBMCs, taken 10 days after the yellow fever booster vaccination. These receptor sequences come from a man aged 30 to 39 who received the YFV17D yellow fever vaccine. CDR3s include the opening cysteine and the closing phenylalanine or tryptophan.

>TRBJ2-4|TRBV20-1
CSARDLLAGETPAKNIQYF
>TRBJ2-3|TRBV29-1
CSATTGGFVDTQYF
>TRBJ2-7|TRBV5-5
CASHGPGKGFYEQYF
>TRBJ2-3|TRBV7-8
CASSTHCPQYCTQYF
>TRBJ1-4|TRBV29-1
CSADHNEKLFF
>TRBJ2-5|TRBV20-1
CSAPLPETSVETQYF
>TRBJ2-2|TRBV6-1
CASSRRQGTNTGELFF
>TRBJ1-5|TRBV25-1
CASSELGREQPQHF
>TRBJ2-5|TRBV18
CASSRRDRDVETQYF
>TRBJ1-2|TRBV9
CASSVEGSGYTF
>TRBJ1-2|TRBV11-2
CASSLDGSYGYTF
>TRBJ2-5|TRBV2
CATSPLTGAETQYF
>TRBJ1-1|TRBV7-9
CASSPRSPDFNTEAFF
>TRBJ2-7|TRBV5-5
CASSLVSAGRTGYEQYF
>TRBJ1-6|TRBV28
CASSLVGSPLHF
>TRBJ2-4|TRBV19
CASSKQGKGNIQYF
>TRBJ2-7|TRBV30
CAWSAGQTYEQYF
>TRBJ1-5|TRBV5-6
CASSLGTGRTNQPQHF
>TRBJ2-1|TRBV24-1
CATSGDRSLYTYNEQFF
>TRBJ2-7|TRBV15
CATSSLGRDSSYEQYF
>TRBJ1-5|TRBV7-2
CASSFSYADQPQHF
>TRBJ2-3|TRBV28
CASSIAISTDTQYF
>TRBJ2-5|TRBV11-1
CASRQTGFETQYF
>TRBJ2-1|TRBV20-1
CSARRPGLINEQFF
>TRBJ1-2|TRBV5-1
CASSPQGHGYTF
>TRBJ1-1|TRBV12-3/TRBV12-4
CASSRRTEQTEAFF
>TRBJ2-1|TRBV3-1
CASSLGRGYHSYNEQFF
>TRBJ2-1|TRBV5-1
CASSLGEDPNEQFF
>TRBJ2-7|TRBV7-2
CASSLAAPAPYEQYF
>TRBJ2-1|TRBV5-1
CASSATGSEQFF
>TRBJ1-1|TRBV7-3
CASSLTGRDTEAFF
>TRBJ2-3|TRBV5-1
CASTFAVGSTDTQYF
>TRBJ2-3|TRBV28
CASSADTQYF
>TRBJ2-7|TRBV30
CAWSYNYEQYF
>TRBJ2-6|TRBV10-3
CASSSGANVLTF
>TRBJ2-7|TRBV5-1
CASSLASVKYEQYF
>TRBJ2-1|TRBV12-3/TRBV12-4
CASSLNSGIPLTYNEQFF
>TRBJ2-1|TRBV5-1
CASSLIPDDNEQFF
>TRBJ2-7|TRBV7-2
CASSHSGSSYEQYF
>TRBJ1-2|TRBV7-2
CASRFGTFNTYGYTF
>TRBJ2-7|TRBV28
CASSFGTAFSYEQYF
>TRBJ2-6|TRBV7-8
CASSLPGGTGDNVLTF
>TRBJ2-5|TRBV18
CASSYPLETQYF
>TRBJ2-6|TRBV5-4
CASSFESGANVLTF
>TRBJ2-3|TRBV20-1
CSARAPEVTDTQYF
>TRBJ2-2|TRBV5-1
CASSLAGLAKNTGELFF